This TCR beta chain derives from a study of human T cells and chemical hapten exposure. In the authors' workflow: Individual samples carried between about 20,000 and 700,000 TCRs, with some 100,000 as the median. TCRdb passed the RACE reads through MiXCR, listing each CDR3 protein once. The V and J calls here are based on TCRdb, not the publication. Of 75,000 to 100,000 distinct CDR3 sequences in the sample, around an eighth were seen once. Germline-derived CDR1 and CDR2 are MGHRA and YSYEKL. This CDR3 is built from 15 residues. V lost 4 bases, J lost 6 bases, and 15 bases lay in between. As for time point: patch test 1, 2 weeks after DPC sensitization. Treatment described: therapeutic diphenylcyclopropenone sensitization with weekly scalp DPC. Ahead of each patch test application, blood was drawn. The authors extracted total RNA from unfractionated whole blood.

The TCR sequence derives from a woman aged 35 to 49 with alopecia areata. Some clones in this sample may be carry-over from other donors' samples. Sequenced here: whole blood, sampled in connection with sensitization to the hapten diphenylcyclopropenone (DPC). The genes are TRBV4-1 and TRBJ2-2, with D perhaps TRBD1 or TRBD2 (5 bases each). The CDR3 coding sequence is TGCGCCAGCAGCCCAGTGGGGGAACGGGCCGGGGAGCTGTTTTTT. It translates to CASSPVGERAGELFF.